What follows are 30 T cell receptor beta chains derived from one specimen sequenced in a study of OX40 agonist ivuxolimab in advanced cancers. The assay was immunoSEQ multiplex PCR, and TCRdb's table has in-frame clones only and misses some. Found here are more than 95,000 clones, roughly 92% of them singletons; the top ten hold approximately 0.81%. Sample: CD4+ or CD8+ T cells sorted from blood, taken in a trial of the OX40 agonist ivuxolimab. The receptors shown here come from an adult with an advanced solid tumor such as melanoma, head and neck, liver or kidney cancer.

The chain couples TRBV14 to TRBJ2-7; perhaps TRBD1 as D (5 bases). There are 14 residues in the CDR3. The germline V gene has CDR1 SGHDN and CDR2 FVKESK. With 0 bases removed from V and 3 bases from J, the gap between germline ends came to 9 bases. The CDR3 DNA is TGTGCCAGCAGCCAAGATCCCAGGGTCTACGAGCAGTACTTC. This sequence encodes CASSQDPRVYEQYF.

The chain joins TRBV27 to TRBJ1-4; the D is unclear. The CDR3 length is 14 residues. Trimming stripped 2 bases from V and 7 bases from J, with 11 bases between. The germline V gene has CDR1 MNHEY and CDR2 SMNVEV (reference sequence). The CDR3 DNA is TGTGCCAGCAGTTTAGCCCCTGGAGGTGAAAAACTGTTTTTT. As protein: CASSLAPGGEKLFF.

The chain links TRBV28 to TRBJ1-5; no firm D call. Germline CDR1 MDHEN, CDR2 SYDVKM. The V end lost 6 bases, the J end lost 2 bases, and 11 bases lay between the germline ends. The CDR3 extends over 14 amino acids. For the CDR3, the DNA is TGTGCCAGCAGCCCTTTTCTGGGCAATCAGCCCCAGCATTTT. Amino acid sequence: CASSPFLGNQPQHF.

The chain has TRBV6-5 and TRBJ2-2, with 7 bases identical to TRBD1. This CDR3 comprises 12 residues. V was clipped by 10 bases and J by 7 bases; unmatched bases: 6. Germline lookup yields CDR1 MNHEY and CDR2 SVGAGI. For the CDR3, the DNA is TGTGCCACACTCGGGACAGTCGGGGAGCTGTTTTTT. It translates to CATLGTVGELFF.

The chain has TRBV6-5 and TRBJ1-4; D not certain. The CDR3 consists of 16 residues. The germline gives CDR1 MNHEY, CDR2 SVGAGI. V was clipped by 2 bases and J by 0 bases, with 10 bases between them. The CDR3, as DNA: TGTGCCAGCAGTTACGGAGTCAAAGCAACTAATGAAAAACTGTTTTTT. Its protein product is CASSYGVKATNEKLFF.

The V call is TRBV7-3, the J call TRBJ2-1; possible D gene TRBD2, 5 bases. Trimming shortened V by 5 bases and J by 8 bases, and 13 bases separated the two germline ends. Germline V gene data show CDR1 as SGHTA and CDR2 as FQGTGA. The CDR3 is made up of 13 amino acids. For the CDR3, the DNA is TGTGCCAGCAGCGATAGGAGGAGCGATGAGCAGTTCTTC. Its translation is CASSDRRSDEQFF. Variable domain in full (rest from reference TRBV7-3 and TRBJ2-1): GAGVSQTPSNKVTEKGKYVELRCDPISGHTALYWYRQSLGQGPEFLIYFQGTGAADDSGLPNDRFFAVRPEGSVSTLKIQRTERGDSAVYLCASSDRRSDEQFFGPGTRLTVL.

This sequence joins TRBV7-3 and TRBJ1-2; D gene unclear. Per germline, CDR1 SGHTA and CDR2 FQGTGA. V was clipped by 5 bases and J by 5 bases, with 15 bases between them. This CDR3 spans 14 amino acids. For the CDR3, the DNA is TGTGCCAGCAGCCCATCGCAAGGCTCTTATGGCTACACCTTC. This sequence encodes CASSPSQGSYGYTF. Full variable domain (missing parts from reference TRBV7-3 and TRBJ1-2): GAGVSQTPSNKVTEKGKYVELRCDPISGHTALYWYRQSLGQGPEFLIYFQGTGAADDSGLPNDRFFAVRPEGSVSTLKIQRTERGDSAVYLCASSPSQGSYGYTFGSGTRLTVV.

This clone came up once. The chain couples TRBV28 to TRBJ1-2, with D maybe TRBD1 (5 bases). The germline V gene encodes CDR1 MDHEN and CDR2 SYDVKM. Trimming pared 6 bases from V and 4 bases from J, leaving 15 bases between. The CDR3 is 14 amino acids. CDR3 in DNA: TGTGCCAGCAGGTCCCTTGGGGACGTCTATGGCTACACCTTC. Translating gives CASRSLGDVYGYTF.

V is TRBV7-9 and J is TRBJ1-1; 8 nucleotides agree with TRBD1. The germline gives CDR1 SEHNR, CDR2 FQNEAQ (reference sequence). Unmatched junction bases numbered 10, after V lost 4 bases and J lost 0 bases. The CDR3 has 17 residues. DNA for the CDR3: TGTGCCAGCAGCTCTGGACAGGGTGTTCTCCTGAACACTGAAGCTTTCTTT. Its protein product is CASSSGQGVLLNTEAFF.

In DNA, the CDR3 is TGTGCCAGCAGCTTGGCCGGGGGGGGCCAGCAGTACTTC. It specifies CASSLAGGGQQYF. This chain joins TRBV5-4 and TRBJ2-7; 8 positions match TRBD2. The CDR3 loop spans 13 amino acids. The germline V gene encodes CDR1 SGHNT and CDR2 YYREEE (reference sequence). J was trimmed by 8 bases and V by 0 bases; bases with no gene match: 4.

V is TRBV9 and J is TRBJ1-2; D unresolved. V was clipped by 0 bases and J by 0 bases, with 12 bases between them. The CDR3 has 16 residues. In germline, CDR1 is SGDLS, CDR2 YYNGEE. CDR3 sequence reads: CASSVAVGVTNYGYTF. The CDR3 DNA follows: TGTGCCAGCAGCGTAGCGGTGGGCGTCACTAACTATGGCTACACCTTC.

This clone was recorded once. The chain joins TRBV2 to TRBJ1-3; D remains ambiguous. The CDR3 runs 15 residues. CDR1 is SNHLY, CDR2 FYNNEI, per germline. V lost 2 bases to trimming and J lost 0 bases, with 8 bases between them. CDR3 bases: TGTGCCAGCAGTGAAAACAGCGACTCTGGAAACACCATATATTTT. Protein sequence: CASSENSDSGNTIYF. The entire variable domain, with the rest obtained from reference TRBV2 and TRBJ1-3, is as follows: EPEVTQTPSHQVTQMGQEVILRCVPISNHLYFYWYRQILGQKVEFLVSFYNNEISEKSEIFDDQFSVERPDGSNFTLKIRSTKLEDSAMYFCASSENSDSGNTIYFGEGSWLTVV.

This chain uses TRBV27 with TRBJ2-4, with D perhaps given as TRBD1 or TRBD2 (6 bases each). The length of the CDR3 is 18 residues. Trimming cost V 5 bases and J 0 bases, with 20 bases left between them. The germline V gene has CDR1 MNHEY and CDR2 SMNVEV (reference sequence). The CDR3, as DNA: TGTGCCAGCAGTGCACAGGGAGGAATCGGAATAGCCAAAAACATTCAGTACTTC. Translation: CASSAQGGIGIAKNIQYF.

The V call is TRBV6-5, the J call TRBJ2-5, with D perhaps matching TRBD2 (5 bases). The CDR3 has 14 amino acids. Germline loops: CDR1 MNHEY, CDR2 SVGAGI. Trimming removed 7 bases at V and 5 bases at J, with 17 bases between. CDR3 in amino acids: CASTEPGSGETQYF. The CDR3 DNA sequence: TGTGCCAGCACCGAACCGGGATCCGGGGAGACCCAGTACTTC.

This chain uses TRBV5-6 with TRBJ2-5; 14 positions agree with TRBD2. Germline CDR1 reads SGHDT; CDR2 reads YYEEEE. Losses at the gene ends were 1 base for V and 4 bases for J; bases not matched to a gene: 9. The CDR3 extends over 18 amino acids. CDR3 sequence reads: CASSLKRGTSGRRETQYF. CDR3 nucleotide sequence: TGTGCCAGCAGCTTGAAGAGGGGGACTAGCGGGAGAAGAGAGACCCAGTACTTC.

The chain couples TRBV18 to TRBJ1-5, with D tentatively TRBD1 (5 bases). Per the germline V gene, CDR1 is KGHSH and CDR2 is LQKENI. V lost 6 bases to trimming and J lost 3 bases, with 15 bases between them. The length of the CDR3 is 15 residues. The CDR3 region is CASSPGEGSNQPQHF. CDR3 in DNA: TGTGCCAGCTCCCCGGGGGAGGGGTCCAATCAGCCCCAGCATTTT.

This clone showed up just once. The chain joins TRBV20-1 to TRBJ1-2; D uncertain. There are 11 residues in the CDR3. Trimming removed 6 bases at V and 4 bases at J, with 9 bases between. Germline V gene sequence: CDR1 DFQATT, CDR2 SNEGSKA (reference sequence). CDR3 nucleotide sequence: TGCAGTGCCCCGGCGGGCTATGGCTACACCTTC. Residues: CSAPAGYGYTF.

J is TRBJ2-1 and V is TRBV19, with 13 bases fitting TRBD2. The CDR3 length is 19 residues. The V gene's germline CDR1 is LNHDA and CDR2 SQIVND (reference sequence). Trimming cost V 5 bases and J 4 bases; bases outside gene matches: 14. CDR3: CASSYAFLWTSGSYNEQFF. The CDR3 DNA reads TGTGCCAGTAGTTACGCCTTCTTATGGACTAGCGGGAGTTACAATGAGCAGTTCTTC.

J is TRBJ2-2 and V is TRBV4-2, with TRBD2 as a possible D gene (6 bases). Germline assignment: CDR1 LGHNA and CDR2 YNFKEQ. The CDR3 runs to 15 residues. The V end lost 0 bases, the J end lost 6 bases, and 11 bases lay between the germline ends. CDR3 loop: CASSQEGRDPGELFF. The DNA of the CDR3 is TGTGCCAGCAGCCAAGAGGGGCGGGATCCCGGGGAGCTGTTTTTT.

The V gene is TRBV7-2, the J gene TRBJ1-1; no definite D call. Per the germline V gene, CDR1 is SGHTA and CDR2 is FQGNSA. V lost 5 bases and J lost 0, with 10 bases in between. The CDR3 is made up of 14 amino acids. The DNA for the CDR3 is TGTGCCAGCAGCCGTGGGGTGGTGAACACTGAAGCTTTCTTT. Translation: CASSRGVVNTEAFF.

Concerning this clone: One end of the junction fails to match germline, which may point to a read error. V gene TRBV7-7 combines with J gene TRBJ2-3; D ambiguous. The germline V gene encodes CDR1 SSHAT and CDR2 FNYEAQ (reference sequence). The length of the CDR3 is 14 residues. The CDR3 sequence: CASSPVAGPDTQYF. The CDR3 bases are TGTGCTAGCAGCCCAGTCGCCGGGCCAGATACGCAGTATTTT.

V gene TRBV27 combines with J gene TRBJ2-1; D is unclear. Between the trimmed V and J ends, which lost 7 bases and 0 bases, there was a span of 13 bases. Per germline, CDR1 MNHEY and CDR2 SMNVEV (reference sequence). The CDR3 sequence is 15 residues long. In DNA, the CDR3 is TGTGCCAGCAACAGCGACTGGAGCTCCTACAATGAGCAGTTCTTC. It is translated as CASNSDWSSYNEQFF.

This chain uses TRBV14 with TRBJ1-5, with TRBD1 as a possible D gene (5 bases). The CDR3 sequence is 13 residues long. Trimming took 4 bases from V and 6 from J, leaving 10 bases between them. The germline V gene encodes CDR1 SGHDN and CDR2 FVKESK. The CDR3 is CASSRGDLQPQHF. CDR3 nucleotide sequence: TGTGCCAGCAGCCGAGGGGATCTTCAGCCCCAGCATTTT.

In this sample, this clone turned up a few times. The chain carries TRBV29-1 and TRBJ1-1, with 8 bases fitting TRBD1. Germline-derived CDR1 and CDR2 are SQVTM and ANQGSEA. This CDR3 comprises 15 residues. The trim removed 4 bases at V and 3 bases at J, leaving 10 bases unmatched. The CDR3 reads CSVAGDRGFDTEAFF. Written as DNA, the CDR3 is TGCAGCGTTGCCGGCGACAGGGGTTTTGACACTGAAGCTTTCTTT.

The rearrangement joins TRBV29-1 to TRBJ1-3, with D maybe TRBD1 (5 bases). Trimming removed 4 bases at V and 2 bases at J, with 12 bases between. CDR3 size: 14 residues. Per the germline V gene, CDR1 is SQVTM and CDR2 is ANQGSEA. The DNA of the CDR3 is TGCAGCGTTGCGGGAGGGGCGGCTGGAAACACCATATATTTT. Translating gives CSVAGGAAGNTIYF.

The chain employs TRBV11-3 and TRBJ2-1; D is uncertain. V was cut by 4 bases and J by 9 bases, with 10 bases left in between. Per germline, CDR1 SGHNT and CDR2 YENEEA. This CDR3 is 12 amino acids long. CDR3 residues: CASSSRWGEQFF. The CDR3 DNA sequence: TGTGCCAGCAGCTCCAGGTGGGGTGAGCAGTTCTTC.

The CDR3 loop reads CASFPGPGTEAFF. CDR3 DNA: TGTGCCAGCTTTCCGGGACCGGGCACTGAAGCTTTCTTT. The V and J genes are TRBV18 and TRBJ1-1, with TRBD1 as a possible D gene (5 bases). CDR1 and CDR2 (germline): KGHSH, LQKENI. The CDR3 is made up of 13 amino acids. The germline V and J ends were trimmed by 7 bases and 4 bases, with 13 bases remaining between them.

V gene TRBV27 combines with J gene TRBJ1-4; no clear D. The germline V gene has CDR1 MNHEY and CDR2 SMNVEV (reference sequence). The ends were cut back, 6 bases at V and 8 bases at J, with 22 bases in the middle. This CDR3 is built from 16 residues. As DNA, the CDR3 is TGTGCCAGCAGAGTTCTTGGGCCCGGGTCAGGAGAAAAACTGTTTTTT. Residues: CASRVLGPGSGEKLFF.

V gene TRBV5-8 combines with J gene TRBJ2-1; 10 bases are shared with TRBD2. Germline-derived CDR1 and CDR2 are SGHTS and YDEGEE. CDR3 length equals 15 residues. V dropped 4 bases and J dropped 5; count of bases not matched to a gene: 6. DNA of the CDR3: TGTGCCAGCAGCCTACAGGGACTAGCGAACAATGAGCAGTTCTTC. Its translation is CASSLQGLANNEQFF.

This clone has only a few counts. The rearrangement uses TRBV2 and TRBJ2-2, with 10 bases that match TRBD2. Germline CDR1 reads SNHLY; CDR2 reads FYNNEI. Germline trimming cut 8 bases from V and 5 bases from J; bases unmatched to any gene: 14. CDR3 length: 17 residues. The CDR3 coding sequence is TGTGCCAGCCGCCTACCCGCTAGCGGGAGCTTGACCGGGGAGCTGTTTTTT. It codes for CASRLPASGSLTGELFF.